Presented here are 10 T cell receptor beta chains from one specimen sequenced in a study of blood T cell repertoires in COVID-19. Profiling relied on immunoSEQ multiplex PCR, and the TCRdb table lists in-frame clones only, not all of them. The repertoire consists of approximately 200,000 clones, with 88% occurring once and the leading ten covering 3.5% to 5%. Sequences were obtained from peripheral blood. These receptors all stem from a woman younger than 45 with acute or convalescent COVID-19.

The chain couples TRBV11-2 to TRBJ1-6; D remains ambiguous. The CDR3 totals 12 residues. V was cut by 4 bases and J by 6 bases, with 4 bases left in between. Germline assignment: CDR1 SGHAT and CDR2 FQNNGV. The CDR3 DNA reads as TGTGCCAGCAGCTCTTTTAATTCACCCCTCCACTTT. Translated, it gives CASSSFNSPLHF.

This chain connects TRBV5-1 to TRBJ2-7; possible D gene TRBD2, 6 bases. Germline assignment: CDR1 SGHRS and CDR2 YFSETQ. Trimming left V 7 bases short and J 2 bases short, with 13 bases between. The CDR3 runs 13 residues. Here the CDR3 DNA reads TGCGCCAGCGCGGGGACGTCAACCTACGAGCAGTACTTC. It codes for CASAGTSTYEQYF. Full variable domain (missing parts from reference TRBV5-1 and TRBJ2-7): KAGVTQTPRYLIKTRGQQVTLSCSPISGHRSVSWYQQTPGQGLQFLFEYFSETQRNKGNFPGRFSGRQFSNSRSEMNVSTLELGDSALYLCASAGTSTYEQYFGPGTRLTVT.

This rearrangement joins TRBV5-1 to TRBJ2-6; 8 bases map to TRBD1. The J segment lost 0 bases and the V segment lost 6 bases, leaving 5 bases of the junction unmatched. Germline CDR1 and CDR2: SGHRS and YFSETQ. The CDR3 extends over 16 amino acids. The CDR3 sequence: CASTRDRSSGANVLTF. CDR3 coding DNA: TGCGCCAGCACCCGGGACAGGAGCTCTGGGGCCAACGTCCTGACTTTC.

The chain carries TRBV10-3 and TRBJ2-2, with a weak D call TRBD2 (6 bases). The V and J ends lost 7 bases and 4 bases respectively, with 13 bases between them. CDR1 is ENHRY and CDR2 is SYGVKD in the germline V gene. The CDR3 runs 14 residues. DNA of the CDR3: TGTGCCATCAAAGATAGCGGCCCCACCGGGGAGCTGTTTTTT. Encoded protein: CAIKDSGPTGELFF.

The V gene is TRBV10-3, the J gene TRBJ1-1, with TRBD1 identical over 7 bases. The CDR3 runs to 14 residues. Trimming removed 6 bases from V and 0 bases from J; junction bases left unmatched: 4. The V gene's germline CDR1 is ENHRY and CDR2 SYGVKD. The CDR3 nucleotides read TGTGCCATCAGGGGGACAGTCGTGAACACTGAAGCTTTCTTT. Translated: CAIRGTVVNTEAFF.

The J gene is TRBJ2-3, the V gene TRBV19, with TRBD2 as a possible D gene (5 bases). The germline CDR1 and CDR2 sequences are LNHDA and SQIVND (reference sequence). This CDR3 is built from 13 residues. V was shortened by 6 bases and J by 2 bases, with 9 bases between the two germline ends. The CDR3 region has the DNA TGTGCCAGTAGCCTACGGGACACAGATACGCAGTATTTT. Translation gives CASSLRDTDTQYF.

Comments on this clone: Within the sample, other DNA sequences also encode this same CDR3. The V call is TRBV5-1, the J call TRBJ2-7; 7 positions agree with TRBD1. The CDR3 sequence is 14 residues long. With 0 bases clipped from V and 4 bases from J, the junction kept 4 bases outside the gene matches. Germline-derived CDR1 and CDR2 are SGHRS and YFSETQ. The CDR3, as DNA: TGCGCCAGCAGCTTGGGACAGGGACCTTACGAGCAGTACTTC. It codes for CASSLGQGPYEQYF. The variable domain in full, with the rest retrieved from reference TRBV5-1 and TRBJ2-7, is KAGVTQTPRYLIKTRGQQVTLSCSPISGHRSVSWYQQTPGQGLQFLFEYFSETQRNKGNFPGRFSGRQFSNSRSEMNVSTLELGDSALYLCASSLGQGPYEQYFGPGTRLTVT.

The V call is TRBV5-1, the J call TRBJ1-2; possible D gene TRBD1, 6 bases. CDR3 length equals 13 residues. Germline CDR1 is SGHRS and CDR2 is YFSETQ. V was trimmed by 4 bases and J by 6 bases, leaving 13 bases between them. CDR3 in amino acids: CASSPQGQNGYTF. CDR3 nucleotides: TGCGCCAGCAGCCCCCAGGGGCAGAATGGCTACACCTTC.

The gene calls are TRBV5-4 and TRBJ2-3; TRBD2 matches 9 bases. The CDR3 is made up of 16 amino acids. V lost 7 bases, J lost 6 bases, and 15 bases stayed unmatched. Germline CDR1 reads SGHNT; CDR2 reads YYREEE (reference sequence). CDR3 in amino acids: CASSPRASGTTDTQYF. In DNA, the CDR3 is TGTGCCAGCTCCCCCCGGGCTAGCGGGACGACGGATACGCAGTATTTT.

CDR3 bases: TGTGCCAGCAGCTCGGCCGGGACAACTGGCGAGCAGTACTTC. The encoded protein is CASSSAGTTGEQYF. V usage is TRBV5-4 and J usage is TRBJ2-7; possibly TRBD1 for D (6 bases). Germline CDR1 SGHNT, CDR2 YYREEE (reference sequence). V was cut by 3 bases and J by 6 bases, with 16 bases left in between. The CDR3 extends over 14 amino acids.